The clone carrying this T cell receptor (beta chain) was counted only a few times. Antigen unknown. This sample's time point: newly diagnosed GD, antithyroid drugs for less than 3 months. The TCR library was made from RNA that had been extracted from PBMCs in TRIzol. As a group, patients came from one endocrinology department in Xi'an, China. Arm-PCR of CDR3 regions and iRepertoire HTBI primers were the basis on which TCR beta libraries were built. One entry per CDR3 protein, called by TCRdb with MiXCR from the multiplex PCR reads. The sample consists of fewer than 650,000 distinct CDR3 sequences, roughly 16% of them appearing once. This sample stems from a study of regulatory T cells in long-lasting Graves disease. V gave up 3 bases and J gave up 0 bases, with 13 bases separating them. The germline V gene has CDR1 SGHDT and CDR2 YYEEEE. This CDR3 region has 16 residues. Study-wide points: TCR diversity was lower in persistent Graves' patients (versus newly diagnosed ones).

These data were also reused for a study on T cells in Graves' hyperthyroidism and ophthalmopathy.

The source of this sequence is a young woman with Graves disease. The rearrangement joins TRBV5-6 to TRBJ2-1; D remains unclear. This specimen was peripheral blood mononuclear cells (PBMCs), taken at new diagnosis, from a patient treated with antithyroid drugs. This chain's CDR3 is CASSSPGEISYNEQFF. CDR3 nucleotides: TGTGCCAGCAGCTCGCCGGGCGAGATCTCCTACAATGAGCAGTTCTTC.